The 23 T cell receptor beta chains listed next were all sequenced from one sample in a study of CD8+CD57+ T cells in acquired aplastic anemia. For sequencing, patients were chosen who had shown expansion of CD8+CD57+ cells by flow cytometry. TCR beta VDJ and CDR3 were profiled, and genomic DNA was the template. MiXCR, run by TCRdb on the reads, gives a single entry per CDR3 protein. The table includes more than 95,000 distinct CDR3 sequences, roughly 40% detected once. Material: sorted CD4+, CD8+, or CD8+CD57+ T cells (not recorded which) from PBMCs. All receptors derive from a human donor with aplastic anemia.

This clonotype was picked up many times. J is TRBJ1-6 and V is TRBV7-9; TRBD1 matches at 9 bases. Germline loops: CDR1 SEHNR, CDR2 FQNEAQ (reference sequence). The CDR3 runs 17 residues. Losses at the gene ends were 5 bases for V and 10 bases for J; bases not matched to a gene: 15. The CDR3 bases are TGTGCCAGCAGCCTCCTTTCGGGACAGGGCAAATTATCACCCCTCCACTTT. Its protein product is CASSLLSGQGKLSPLHF.

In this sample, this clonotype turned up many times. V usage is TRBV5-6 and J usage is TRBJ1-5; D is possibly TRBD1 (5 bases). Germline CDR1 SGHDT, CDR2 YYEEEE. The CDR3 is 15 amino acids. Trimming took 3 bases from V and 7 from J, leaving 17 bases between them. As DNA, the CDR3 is TGTGCCAGCAGCTACCTCGGGGCCCTGGAACAGCCCCAGCATTTT. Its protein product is CASSYLGALEQPQHF.

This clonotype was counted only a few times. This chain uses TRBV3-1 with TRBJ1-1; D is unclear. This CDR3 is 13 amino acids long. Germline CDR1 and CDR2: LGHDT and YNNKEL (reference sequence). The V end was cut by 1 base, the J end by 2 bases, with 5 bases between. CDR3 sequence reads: CASSQGGNTEAFF. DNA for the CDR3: TGTGCCAGCAGCCAAGGCGGAAACACTGAAGCTTTCTTT.

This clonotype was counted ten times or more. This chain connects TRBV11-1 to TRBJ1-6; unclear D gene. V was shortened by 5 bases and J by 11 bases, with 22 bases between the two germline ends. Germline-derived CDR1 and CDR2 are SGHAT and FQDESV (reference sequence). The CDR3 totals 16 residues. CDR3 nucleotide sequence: TGTGCCAGCAGCCCGATGAGCCTGGGGTTTTTGACACCCCTCCACTTT. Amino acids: CASSPMSLGFLTPLHF.

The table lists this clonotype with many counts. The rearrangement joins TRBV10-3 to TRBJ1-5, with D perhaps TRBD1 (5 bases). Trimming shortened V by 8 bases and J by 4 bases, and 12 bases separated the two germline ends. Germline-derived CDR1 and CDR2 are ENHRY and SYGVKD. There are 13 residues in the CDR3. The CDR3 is CAIRAEGNQPQHF. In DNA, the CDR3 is TGTGCCATCCGGGCCGAGGGGAATCAGCCCCAGCATTTT.

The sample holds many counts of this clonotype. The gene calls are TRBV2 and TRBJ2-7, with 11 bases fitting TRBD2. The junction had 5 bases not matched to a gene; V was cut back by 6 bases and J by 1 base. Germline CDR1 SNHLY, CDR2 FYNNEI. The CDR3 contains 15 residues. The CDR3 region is CASRFTSGGSYEQYV. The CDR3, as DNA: TGTGCCAGCAGGTTCACTAGCGGGGGATCCTACGAGCAGTACGTC.

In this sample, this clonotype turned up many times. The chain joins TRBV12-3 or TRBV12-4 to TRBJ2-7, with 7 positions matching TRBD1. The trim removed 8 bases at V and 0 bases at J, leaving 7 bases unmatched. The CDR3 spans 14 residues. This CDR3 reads CASGRAGGSYEQYF. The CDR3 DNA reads TGTGCCAGCGGTCGGGCAGGGGGCTCCTACGAGCAGTACTTC.

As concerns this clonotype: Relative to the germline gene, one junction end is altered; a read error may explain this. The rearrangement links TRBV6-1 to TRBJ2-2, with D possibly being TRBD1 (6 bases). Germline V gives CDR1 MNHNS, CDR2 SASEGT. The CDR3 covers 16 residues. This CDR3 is CASRWGQGTGTGKLFF. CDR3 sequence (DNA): TGTGCCAGCAGGTGGGGCCAGGGGACCGGCACCGGGAAGCTGTTTTTT.

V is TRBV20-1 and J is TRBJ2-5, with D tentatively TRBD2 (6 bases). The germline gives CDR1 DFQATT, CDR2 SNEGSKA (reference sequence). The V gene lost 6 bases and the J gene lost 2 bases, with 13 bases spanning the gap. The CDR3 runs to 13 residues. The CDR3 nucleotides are TGCAGTGCCGACCGGGGGATACAAGAGACCCAGTACTTC. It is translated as CSADRGIQETQYF.

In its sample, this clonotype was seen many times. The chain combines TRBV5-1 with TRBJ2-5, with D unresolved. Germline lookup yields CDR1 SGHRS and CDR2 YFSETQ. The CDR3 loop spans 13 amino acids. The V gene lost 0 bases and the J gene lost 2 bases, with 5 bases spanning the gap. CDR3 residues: CASSLALQETQYF. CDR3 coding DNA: TGCGCCAGCAGCTTGGCTCTACAAGAGACCCAGTACTTC. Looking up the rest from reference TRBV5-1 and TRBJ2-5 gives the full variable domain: KAGVTQTPRYLIKTRGQQVTLSCSPISGHRSVSWYQQTPGQGLQFLFEYFSETQRNKGNFPGRFSGRQFSNSRSEMNVSTLELGDSALYLCASSLALQETQYFGPGTRLLVL.

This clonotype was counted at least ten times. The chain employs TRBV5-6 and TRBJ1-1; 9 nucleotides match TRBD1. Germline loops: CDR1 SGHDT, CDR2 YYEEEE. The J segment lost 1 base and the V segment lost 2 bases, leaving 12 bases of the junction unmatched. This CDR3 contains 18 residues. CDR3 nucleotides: TGTGCCAGCAGCTTAACCGGGACAGGGATAGGGAGGAACACTGAAGCTTTCTTT. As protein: CASSLTGTGIGRNTEAFF.

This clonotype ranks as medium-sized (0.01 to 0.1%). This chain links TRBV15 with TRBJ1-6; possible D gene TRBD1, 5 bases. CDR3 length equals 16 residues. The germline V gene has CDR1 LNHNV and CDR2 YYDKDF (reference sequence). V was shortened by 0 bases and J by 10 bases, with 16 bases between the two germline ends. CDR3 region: CATSRDPVRAGSPLHF. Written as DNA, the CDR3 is TGTGCCACCAGCAGAGATCCGGTCAGGGCAGGATCACCCCTCCACTTT.

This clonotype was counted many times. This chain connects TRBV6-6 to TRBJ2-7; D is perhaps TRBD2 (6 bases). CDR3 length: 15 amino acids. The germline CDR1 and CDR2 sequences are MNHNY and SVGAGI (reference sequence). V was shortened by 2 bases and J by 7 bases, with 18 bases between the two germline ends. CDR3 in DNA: TGTGCCAGCAGTTACGGAGGGCATTCTACGAGGGAGCAGTACGTC. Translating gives CASSYGGHSTREQYV.

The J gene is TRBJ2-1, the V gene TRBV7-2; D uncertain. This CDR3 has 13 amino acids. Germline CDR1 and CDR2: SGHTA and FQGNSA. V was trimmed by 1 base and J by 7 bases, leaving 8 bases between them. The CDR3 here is CASSLDLYNEQFF. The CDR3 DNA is TGTGCCAGCAGCTTAGACCTATATAATGAGCAGTTCTTC.

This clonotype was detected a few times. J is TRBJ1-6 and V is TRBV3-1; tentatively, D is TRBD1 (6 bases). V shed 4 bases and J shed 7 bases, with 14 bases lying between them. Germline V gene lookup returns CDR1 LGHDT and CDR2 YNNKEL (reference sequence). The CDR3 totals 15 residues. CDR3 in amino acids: CASSPLQGSNSPLHF. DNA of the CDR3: TGTGCCAGCAGCCCCTTACAGGGATCCAATTCACCCCTCCACTTT.

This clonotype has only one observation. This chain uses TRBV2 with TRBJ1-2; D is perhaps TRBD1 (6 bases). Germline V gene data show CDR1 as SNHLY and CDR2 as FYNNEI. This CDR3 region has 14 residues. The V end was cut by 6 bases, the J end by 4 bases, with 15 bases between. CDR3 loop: CASRGTGLVYGYTF. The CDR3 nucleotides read TGTGCCAGCAGGGGCACAGGGCTCGTCTATGGCTACACCTTC.

CDR3 coding DNA: TGTGCCACCAGTGATTGCCCATGGACAGGGGGGGATGAAAAACTGTTTTTT. It encodes CATSDCPWTGGDEKLFF. This rearrangement joins TRBV24-1 to TRBJ1-4, with 10 positions matching TRBD1. V trimming: 2 bases; J trimming: 6 bases; junction bases outside the gene matches: 8. The length of the CDR3 is 17 residues. CDR1 and CDR2 from the germline V gene are KGHDR and SFDVKD.

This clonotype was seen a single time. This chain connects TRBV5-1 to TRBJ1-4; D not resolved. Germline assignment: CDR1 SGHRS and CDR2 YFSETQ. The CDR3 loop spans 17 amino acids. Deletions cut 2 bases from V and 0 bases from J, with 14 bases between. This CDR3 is CASSFQMASATNEKLFF. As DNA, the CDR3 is TGCGCCAGCAGCTTTCAGATGGCGAGTGCAACTAATGAAAAACTGTTTTTT. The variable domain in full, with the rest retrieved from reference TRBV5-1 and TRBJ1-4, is KAGVTQTPRYLIKTRGQQVTLSCSPISGHRSVSWYQQTPGQGLQFLFEYFSETQRNKGNFPGRFSGRQFSNSRSEMNVSTLELGDSALYLCASSFQMASATNEKLFFGSGTQLSVL.

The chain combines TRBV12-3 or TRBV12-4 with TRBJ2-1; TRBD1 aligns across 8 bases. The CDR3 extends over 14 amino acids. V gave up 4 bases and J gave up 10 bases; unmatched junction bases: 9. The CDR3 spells CASSSSQGAREQFF. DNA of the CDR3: TGTGCCAGCAGTTCCTCTCAGGGGGCCAGGGAGCAGTTCTTC.

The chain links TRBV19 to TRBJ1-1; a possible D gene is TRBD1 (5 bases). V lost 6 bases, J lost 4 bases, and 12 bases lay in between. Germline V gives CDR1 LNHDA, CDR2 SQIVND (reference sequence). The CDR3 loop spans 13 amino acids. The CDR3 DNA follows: TGTGCCAGTAGAACACAGGACATCACTGAAGCTTTCTTT. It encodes CASRTQDITEAFF.

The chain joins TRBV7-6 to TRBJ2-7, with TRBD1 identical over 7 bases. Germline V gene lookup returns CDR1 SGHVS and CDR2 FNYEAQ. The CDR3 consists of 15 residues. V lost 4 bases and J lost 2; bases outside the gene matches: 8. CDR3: CASSSKMTGTYEQYV. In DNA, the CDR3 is TGTGCCAGCAGCTCCAAGATGACAGGGACCTACGAGCAGTACGTC.

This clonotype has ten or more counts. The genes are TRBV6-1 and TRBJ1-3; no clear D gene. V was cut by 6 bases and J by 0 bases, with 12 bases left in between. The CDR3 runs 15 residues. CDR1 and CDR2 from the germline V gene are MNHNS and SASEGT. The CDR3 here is CASSPQRGSGNTIYF. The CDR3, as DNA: TGTGCCAGCAGCCCCCAACGAGGCTCTGGAAACACCATATATTTT.

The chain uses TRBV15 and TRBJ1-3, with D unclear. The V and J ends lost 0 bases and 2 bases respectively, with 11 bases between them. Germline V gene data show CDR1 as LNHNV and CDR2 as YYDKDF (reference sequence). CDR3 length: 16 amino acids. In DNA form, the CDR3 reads TGTGCCACCAGCAGAGATCGGGTCGGCACTGGAAACACCATATATTTT. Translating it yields CATSRDRVGTGNTIYF. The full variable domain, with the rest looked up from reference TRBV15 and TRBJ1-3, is DAMVIQNPRYQVTQFGKPVTLSCSQTLNHNVMYWYQQKSSQAPKLLFHYYDKDFNNEADTPDNFQSRRPNTSFCFLDIRSPGLGDTAMYLCATSRDRVGTGNTIYFGEGSWLTVV.